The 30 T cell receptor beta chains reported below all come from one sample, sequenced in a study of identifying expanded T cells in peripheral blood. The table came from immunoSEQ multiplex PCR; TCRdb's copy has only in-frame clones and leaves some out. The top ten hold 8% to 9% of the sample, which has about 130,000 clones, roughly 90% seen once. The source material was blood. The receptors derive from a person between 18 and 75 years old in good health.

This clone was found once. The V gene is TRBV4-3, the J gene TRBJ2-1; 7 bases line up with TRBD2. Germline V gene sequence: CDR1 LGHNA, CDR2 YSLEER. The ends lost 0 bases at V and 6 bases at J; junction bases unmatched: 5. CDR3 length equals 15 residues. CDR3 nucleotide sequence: TGCGCCAGCAGCCAAGAAGGGAGGGGTGGCAATGAGCAGTTCTTC. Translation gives CASSQEGRGGNEQFF.

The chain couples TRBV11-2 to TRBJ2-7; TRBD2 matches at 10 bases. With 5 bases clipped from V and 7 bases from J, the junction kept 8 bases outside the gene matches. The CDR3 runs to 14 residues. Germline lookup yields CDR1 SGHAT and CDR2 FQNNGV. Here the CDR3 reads CASSHRTSGVEQYF. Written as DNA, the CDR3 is TGTGCCAGCAGCCACAGGACTAGCGGTGTGGAGCAGTACTTC.

The CDR3 is CASKFGVPGPYEQYF. The CDR3 DNA sequence: TGTGCCAGTAAATTCGGGGTACCGGGACCCTACGAGCAGTACTTC. The rearrangement joins TRBV19 to TRBJ2-7, with D perhaps TRBD1 or TRBD2 (5 bases each). Per the germline V gene, CDR1 is LNHDA and CDR2 is SQIVND (reference sequence). Trimming left V 7 bases short and J 2 bases short, with 18 bases between. This CDR3 is built from 15 residues.

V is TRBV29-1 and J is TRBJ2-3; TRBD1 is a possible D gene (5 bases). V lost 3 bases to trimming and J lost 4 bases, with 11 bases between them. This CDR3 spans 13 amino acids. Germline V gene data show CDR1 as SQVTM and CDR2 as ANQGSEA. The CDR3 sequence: CSVEAQGADTQYF. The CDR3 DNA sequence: TGCAGCGTTGAGGCGCAGGGTGCAGATACGCAGTATTTT.

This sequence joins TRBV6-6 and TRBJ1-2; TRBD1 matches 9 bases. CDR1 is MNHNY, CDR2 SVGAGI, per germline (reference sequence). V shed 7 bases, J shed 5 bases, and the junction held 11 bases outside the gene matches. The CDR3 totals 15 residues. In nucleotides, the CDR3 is TGTGCCAGCACCCTCGGACAGGGGTTTAGATATGGCTACACCTTC. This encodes CASTLGQGFRYGYTF.

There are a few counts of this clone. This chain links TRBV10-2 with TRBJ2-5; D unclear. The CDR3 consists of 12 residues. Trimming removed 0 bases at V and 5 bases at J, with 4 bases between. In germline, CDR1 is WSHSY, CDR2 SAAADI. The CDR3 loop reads CASSESRETQYF. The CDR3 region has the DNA TGCGCCAGCAGTGAGTCGAGGGAGACCCAGTACTTC.

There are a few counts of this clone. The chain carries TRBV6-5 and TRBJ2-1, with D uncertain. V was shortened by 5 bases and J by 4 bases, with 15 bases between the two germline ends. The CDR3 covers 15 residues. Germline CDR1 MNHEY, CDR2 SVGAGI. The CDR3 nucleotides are TGTGCCAGCAGTCTGAGACTGATTAAATACAATGAGCAGTTCTTC. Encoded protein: CASSLRLIKYNEQFF.

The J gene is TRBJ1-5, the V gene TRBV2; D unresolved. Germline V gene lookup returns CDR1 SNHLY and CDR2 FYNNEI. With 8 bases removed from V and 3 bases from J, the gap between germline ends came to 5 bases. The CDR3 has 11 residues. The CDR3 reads CASRINQPQHF. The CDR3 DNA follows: TGTGCCAGCCGTATCAATCAGCCCCAGCATTTT.

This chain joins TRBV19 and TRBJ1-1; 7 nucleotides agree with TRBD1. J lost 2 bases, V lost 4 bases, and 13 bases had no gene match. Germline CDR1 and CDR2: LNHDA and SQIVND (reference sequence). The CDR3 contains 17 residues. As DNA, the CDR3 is TGTGCCAGTAGTACAGACCACTACCGGGACAGTAACACTGAAGCTTTCTTT. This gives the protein CASSTDHYRDSNTEAFF.

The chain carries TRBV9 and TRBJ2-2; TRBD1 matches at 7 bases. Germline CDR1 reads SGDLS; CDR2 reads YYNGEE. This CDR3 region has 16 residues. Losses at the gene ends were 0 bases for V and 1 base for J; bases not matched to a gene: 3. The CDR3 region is CASSVARTGNTGELFF. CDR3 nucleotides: TGTGCCAGCAGCGTAGCTAGGACAGGGAACACCGGGGAGCTGTTTTTT.

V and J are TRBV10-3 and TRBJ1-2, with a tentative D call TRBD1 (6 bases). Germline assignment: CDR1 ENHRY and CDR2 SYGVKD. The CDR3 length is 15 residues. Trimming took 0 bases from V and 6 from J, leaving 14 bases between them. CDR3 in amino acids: CAISESAGTTDGYTF. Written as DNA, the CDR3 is TGTGCCATCAGTGAGTCGGCCGGGACAACTGATGGCTACACCTTC.

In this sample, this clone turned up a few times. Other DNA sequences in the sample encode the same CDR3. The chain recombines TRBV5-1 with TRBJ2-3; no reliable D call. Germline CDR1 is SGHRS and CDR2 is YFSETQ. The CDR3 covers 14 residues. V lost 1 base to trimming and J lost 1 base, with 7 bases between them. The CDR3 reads CASSLSSGTDTQYF. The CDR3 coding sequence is TGCGCCAGCAGCTTGTCGTCGGGCACAGATACGCAGTATTTT.

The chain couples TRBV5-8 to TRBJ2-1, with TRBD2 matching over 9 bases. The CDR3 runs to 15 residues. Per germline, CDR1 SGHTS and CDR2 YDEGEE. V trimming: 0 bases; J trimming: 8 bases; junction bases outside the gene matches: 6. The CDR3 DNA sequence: TGTGCCAGCAGCTTGGTTCTAGCGGGGAGGGATGAGCAGTTCTTC. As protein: CASSLVLAGRDEQFF. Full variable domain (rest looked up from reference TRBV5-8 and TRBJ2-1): EAGVTQSPTHLIKTRGQQATLRCSPISGHTSVYWYQQALGLGLQFLLWYDEGEERNRGNFPPRFSGRQFPNYSSELNVNALELEDSALYLCASSLVLAGRDEQFFGPGTRLTVL.

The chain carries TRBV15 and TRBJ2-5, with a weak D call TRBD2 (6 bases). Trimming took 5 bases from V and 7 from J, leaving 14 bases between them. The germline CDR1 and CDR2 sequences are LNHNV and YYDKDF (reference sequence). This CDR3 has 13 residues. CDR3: CATSEGEEGTQYF. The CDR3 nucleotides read TGTGCCACCAGCGAAGGGGAGGAGGGGACCCAGTACTTC.

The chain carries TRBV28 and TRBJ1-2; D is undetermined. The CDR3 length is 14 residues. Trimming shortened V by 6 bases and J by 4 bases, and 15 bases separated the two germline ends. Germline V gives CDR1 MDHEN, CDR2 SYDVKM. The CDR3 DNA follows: TGTGCCAGCAGACATCCGCAGTTGGGCTATGGCTACACCTTC. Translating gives CASRHPQLGYGYTF.

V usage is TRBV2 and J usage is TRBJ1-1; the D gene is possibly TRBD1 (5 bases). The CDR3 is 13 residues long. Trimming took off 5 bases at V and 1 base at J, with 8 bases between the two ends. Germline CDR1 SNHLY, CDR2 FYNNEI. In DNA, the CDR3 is TGTGCCAGCAGTTTAGACAGGAACACTGAAGCTTTCTTT. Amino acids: CASSLDRNTEAFF.

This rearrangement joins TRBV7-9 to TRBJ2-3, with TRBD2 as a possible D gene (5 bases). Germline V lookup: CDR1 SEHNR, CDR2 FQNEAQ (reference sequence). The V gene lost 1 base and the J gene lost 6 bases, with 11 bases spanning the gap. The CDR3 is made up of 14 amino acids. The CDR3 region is CASSLEWPGDTQYF. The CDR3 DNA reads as TGTGCCAGCAGCTTAGAATGGCCGGGGGATACGCAGTATTTT. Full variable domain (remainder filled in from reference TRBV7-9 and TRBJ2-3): DTGVSQNPRHKITKRGQNVTFRCDPISEHNRLYWYRQTLGQGPEFLTYFQNEAQLEKSRLLSDRFSAERPKGSFSTLEIQRTEQGDSAMYLCASSLEWPGDTQYFGPGTRLTVL.

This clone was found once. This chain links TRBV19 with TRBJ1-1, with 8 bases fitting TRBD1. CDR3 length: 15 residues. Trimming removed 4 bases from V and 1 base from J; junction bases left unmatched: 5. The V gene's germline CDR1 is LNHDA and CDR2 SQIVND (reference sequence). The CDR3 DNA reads TGTGCCAGTAGTAACTACAGGGGGGGGAACACTGAAGCTTTCTTT. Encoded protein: CASSNYRGGNTEAFF.

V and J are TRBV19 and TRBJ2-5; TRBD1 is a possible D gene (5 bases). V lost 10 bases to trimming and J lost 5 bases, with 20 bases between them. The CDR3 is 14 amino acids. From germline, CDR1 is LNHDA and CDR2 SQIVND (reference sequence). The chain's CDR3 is CATRERGQGETQYF. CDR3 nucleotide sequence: TGTGCCACCAGAGAAAGGGGCCAAGGGGAGACCCAGTACTTC.

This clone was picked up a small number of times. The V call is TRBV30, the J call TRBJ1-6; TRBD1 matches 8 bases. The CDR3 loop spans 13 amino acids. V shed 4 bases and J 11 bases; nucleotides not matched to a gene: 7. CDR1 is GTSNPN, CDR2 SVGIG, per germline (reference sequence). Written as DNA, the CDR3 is TGTGCCTGGAATTTACAGGGGGAAGCACCCCTCCACTTT. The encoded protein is CAWNLQGEAPLHF.

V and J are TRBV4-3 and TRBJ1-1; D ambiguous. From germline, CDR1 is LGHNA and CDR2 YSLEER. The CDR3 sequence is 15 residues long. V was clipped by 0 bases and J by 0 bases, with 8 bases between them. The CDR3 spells CASSQDLVVNTEAFF. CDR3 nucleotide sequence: TGCGCCAGCAGCCAAGATCTAGTCGTGAACACTGAAGCTTTCTTT.

DNA of the CDR3: TGCGCCAGCAGCCAGAGACAGGGGTTCACCTACGAGCAGTACTTC. This gives the protein CASSQRQGFTYEQYF. The gene calls are TRBV4-1 and TRBJ2-7, with 8 bases identical to TRBD1. V lost 3 bases, J lost 2 bases, and 6 bases stayed unmatched. The CDR3 length is 15 residues. In germline, CDR1 is MGHRA, CDR2 YSYEKL.

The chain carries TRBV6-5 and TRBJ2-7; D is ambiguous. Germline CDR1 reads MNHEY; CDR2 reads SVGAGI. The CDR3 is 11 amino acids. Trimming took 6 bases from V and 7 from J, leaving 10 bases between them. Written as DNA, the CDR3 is TGTGCCAGCAGCCACCGATGGGAGCAGTACTTC. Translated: CASSHRWEQYF.

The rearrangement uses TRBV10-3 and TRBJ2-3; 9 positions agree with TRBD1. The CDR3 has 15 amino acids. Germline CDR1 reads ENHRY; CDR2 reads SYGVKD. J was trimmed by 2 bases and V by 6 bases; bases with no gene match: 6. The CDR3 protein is CAISTDRGSTDTQYF. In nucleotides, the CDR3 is TGTGCCATCAGCACGGACAGGGGCTCCACAGATACGCAGTATTTT.

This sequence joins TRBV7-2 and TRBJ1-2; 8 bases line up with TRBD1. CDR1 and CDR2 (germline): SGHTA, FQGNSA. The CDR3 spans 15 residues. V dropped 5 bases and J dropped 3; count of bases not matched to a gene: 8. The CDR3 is CASSTSQGAHYGYTF. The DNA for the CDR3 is TGTGCCAGCAGCACCTCTCAGGGGGCTCACTATGGCTACACCTTC.

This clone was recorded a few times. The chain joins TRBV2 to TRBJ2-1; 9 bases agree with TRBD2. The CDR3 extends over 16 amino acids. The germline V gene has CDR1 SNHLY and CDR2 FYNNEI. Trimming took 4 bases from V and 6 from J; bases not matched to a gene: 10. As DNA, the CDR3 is TGTGCCAGCAGTGCTGCGGGCGGGAGGGCATTCAATGAGCAGTTCTTC. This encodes CASSAAGGRAFNEQFF.

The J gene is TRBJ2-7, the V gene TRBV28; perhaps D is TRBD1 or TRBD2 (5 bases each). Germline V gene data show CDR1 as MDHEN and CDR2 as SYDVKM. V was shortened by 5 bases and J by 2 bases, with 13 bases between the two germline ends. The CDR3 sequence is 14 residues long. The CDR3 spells CASSLPGAPYEQYF. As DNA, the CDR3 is TGTGCCAGCAGTCTACCCGGGGCCCCCTACGAGCAGTACTTC.

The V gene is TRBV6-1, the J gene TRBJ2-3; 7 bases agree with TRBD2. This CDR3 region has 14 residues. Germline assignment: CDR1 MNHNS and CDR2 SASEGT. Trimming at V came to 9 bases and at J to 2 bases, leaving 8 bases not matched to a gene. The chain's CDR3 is CASLKRDLTDTQYF. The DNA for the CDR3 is TGTGCCAGTCTGAAGCGGGACCTCACAGATACGCAGTATTTT.

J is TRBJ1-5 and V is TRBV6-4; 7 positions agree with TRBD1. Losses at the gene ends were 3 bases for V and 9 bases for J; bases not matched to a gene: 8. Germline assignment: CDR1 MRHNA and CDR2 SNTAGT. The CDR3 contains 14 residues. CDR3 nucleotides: TGTGCCAGCAGTGAGTGGACAGGAGCAGGGCCCCAGCATTTT. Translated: CASSEWTGAGPQHF.

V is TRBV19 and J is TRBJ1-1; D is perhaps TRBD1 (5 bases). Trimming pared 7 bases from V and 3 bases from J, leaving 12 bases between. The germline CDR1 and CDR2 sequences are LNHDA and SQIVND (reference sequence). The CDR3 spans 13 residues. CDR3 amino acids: CASIGREYTEAFF. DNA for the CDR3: TGTGCCAGTATCGGCAGGGAATACACTGAAGCTTTCTTT.